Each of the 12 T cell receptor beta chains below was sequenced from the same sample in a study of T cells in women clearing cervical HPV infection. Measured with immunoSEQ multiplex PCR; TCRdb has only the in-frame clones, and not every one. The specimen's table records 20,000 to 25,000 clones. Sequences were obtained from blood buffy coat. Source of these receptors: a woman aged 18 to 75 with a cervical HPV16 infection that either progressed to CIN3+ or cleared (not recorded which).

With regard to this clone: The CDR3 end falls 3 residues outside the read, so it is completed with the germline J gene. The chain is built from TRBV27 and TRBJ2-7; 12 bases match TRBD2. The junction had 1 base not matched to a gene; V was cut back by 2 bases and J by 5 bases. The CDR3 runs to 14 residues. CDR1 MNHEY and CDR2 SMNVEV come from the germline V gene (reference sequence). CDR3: CASSLRTSGNEQYF. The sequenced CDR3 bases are TGTGCCAGCAGTTTACGGACTAGCGGGAACGAG.

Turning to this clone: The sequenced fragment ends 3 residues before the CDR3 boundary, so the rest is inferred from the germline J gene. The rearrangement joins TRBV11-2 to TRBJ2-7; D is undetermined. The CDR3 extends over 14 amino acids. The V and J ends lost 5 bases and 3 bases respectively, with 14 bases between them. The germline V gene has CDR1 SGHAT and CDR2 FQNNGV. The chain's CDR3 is CASSPRLARYEQYF. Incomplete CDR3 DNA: TGTGCCAGCAGCCCCCGTTTGGCCCGCTACGAG.

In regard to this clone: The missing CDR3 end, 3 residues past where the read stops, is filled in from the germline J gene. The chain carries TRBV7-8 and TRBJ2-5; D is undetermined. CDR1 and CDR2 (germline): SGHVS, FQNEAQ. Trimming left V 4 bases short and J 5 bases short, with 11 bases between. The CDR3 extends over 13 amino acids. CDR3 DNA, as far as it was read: TGTGCCAGCAGCTCGTTGCGCTGGGAGACC. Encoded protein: CASSSLRWET. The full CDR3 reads CASSSLRWETQYF.

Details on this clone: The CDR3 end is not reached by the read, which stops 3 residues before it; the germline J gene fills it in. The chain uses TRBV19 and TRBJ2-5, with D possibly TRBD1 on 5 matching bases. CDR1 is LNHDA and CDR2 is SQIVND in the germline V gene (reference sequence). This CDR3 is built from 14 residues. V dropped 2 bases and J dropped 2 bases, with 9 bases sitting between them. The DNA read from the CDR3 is TGTGCCAGTAGTATATACCCAGGGCAAGAGACC. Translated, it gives CASSIYPGQET. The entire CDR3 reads CASSIYPGQETQYF.

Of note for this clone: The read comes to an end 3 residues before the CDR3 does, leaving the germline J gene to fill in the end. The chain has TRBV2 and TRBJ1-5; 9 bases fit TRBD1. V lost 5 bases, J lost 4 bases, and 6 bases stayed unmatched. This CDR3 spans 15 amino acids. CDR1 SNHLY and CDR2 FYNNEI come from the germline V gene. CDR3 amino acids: CASSTQGARNQPQHF. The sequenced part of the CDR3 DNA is TGTGCCAGCAGTACACAGGGGGCGCGGAATCAGCCC.

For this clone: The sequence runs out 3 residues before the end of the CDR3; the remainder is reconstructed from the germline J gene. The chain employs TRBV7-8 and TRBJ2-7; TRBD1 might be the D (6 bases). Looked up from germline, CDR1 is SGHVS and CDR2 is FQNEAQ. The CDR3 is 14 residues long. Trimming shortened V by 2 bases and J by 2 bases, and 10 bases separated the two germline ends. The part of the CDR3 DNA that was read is TGTGCCAGCAGCTTATCCGGGACAACCTACGAG. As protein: CASSLSGTTYE. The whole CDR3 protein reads CASSLSGTTYEQYF.

Incomplete CDR3 DNA: TGTGCCAGCCTAAGGGGAGGGGTGAGCACAGATACG. It specifies CASLRGGVSTDT. The full CDR3 reads CASLRGGVSTDTQYF. This chain uses TRBV28 with TRBJ2-3, with TRBD2 matching 7 bases. The CDR3 goes on 3 residues after the read ends, and that part is filled in from the germline J gene. J lost 0 bases, V lost 8 bases, and 8 bases had no gene match. The CDR3 spans 15 residues. Per germline, CDR1 MDHEN and CDR2 SYDVKM.

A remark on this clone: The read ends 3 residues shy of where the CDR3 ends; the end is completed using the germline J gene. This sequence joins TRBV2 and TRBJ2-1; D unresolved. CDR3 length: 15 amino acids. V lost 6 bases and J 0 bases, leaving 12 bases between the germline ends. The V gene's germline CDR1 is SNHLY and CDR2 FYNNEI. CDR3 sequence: CASSSGRSSYNEQFF. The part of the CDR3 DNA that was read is TGTGCCAGCAGCTCAGGCAGGAGCTCCTACAATGAG.

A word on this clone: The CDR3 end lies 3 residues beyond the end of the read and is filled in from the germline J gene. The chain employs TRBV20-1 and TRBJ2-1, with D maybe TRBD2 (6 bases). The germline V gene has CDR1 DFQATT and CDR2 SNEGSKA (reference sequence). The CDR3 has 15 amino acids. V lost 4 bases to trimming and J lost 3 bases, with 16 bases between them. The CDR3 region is CSAKKLAAYYNEQFF. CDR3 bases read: TGCAGTGCTAAGAAACTAGCTGCTTACTACAATGAG.

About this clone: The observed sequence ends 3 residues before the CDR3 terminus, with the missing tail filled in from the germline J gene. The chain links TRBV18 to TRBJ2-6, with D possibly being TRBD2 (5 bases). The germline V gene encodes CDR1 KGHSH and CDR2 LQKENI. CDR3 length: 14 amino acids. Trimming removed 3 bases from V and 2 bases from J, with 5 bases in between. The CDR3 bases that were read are TGTGCCAGCTCACCCGGGGCTGGGGCCAACGTC. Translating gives CASSPGAGANV. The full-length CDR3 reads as CASSPGAGANVLTF.

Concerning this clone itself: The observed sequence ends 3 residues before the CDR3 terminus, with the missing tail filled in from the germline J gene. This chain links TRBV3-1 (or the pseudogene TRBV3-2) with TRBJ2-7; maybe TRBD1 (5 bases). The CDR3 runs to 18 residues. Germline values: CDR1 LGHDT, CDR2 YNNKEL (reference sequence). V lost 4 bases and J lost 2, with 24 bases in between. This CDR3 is CASSRGWAVGFSPYEQYF. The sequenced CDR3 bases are TGTGCCAGCAGCCGGGGCTGGGCGGTAGGATTTTCCCCCTACGAG.

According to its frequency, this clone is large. Partial CDR3 DNA: TGCAGCGTTGAAGAAACCCCCCGGAATGAG. Its protein product is CSVEETPRNE. In full, the CDR3 reads CSVEETPRNEQFF. The chain combines TRBV29-1 with TRBJ2-1; D is unresolved. The CDR3 extends 3 residues past the end of the read, so its final part is completed from the germline J gene. V was trimmed by 0 bases and J by 7 bases, leaving 10 bases between them. CDR1 and CDR2 from the germline V gene are SQVTM and ANQGSEA. This CDR3 has 13 residues.